The present T cell receptor beta chain was sequenced within a study of cytomegalovirus exposure and HLA in healthy donors. Study results and limitations: The authors listed some 150 TCR beta chains as cytomegalovirus-associated.

This clone was seen just once. What it binds is not known. The PCR ran on 60 Vbeta and 13 Jbeta primers. Clones were read by immunoSEQ multiplex PCR, and TCRdb kept only the in-frame ones, dropping some. The data show around 150,000 clones, around 79% seen once. The clonotype comes from a human donor in good health. Specimen: PBMCs.

This CDR3 reads CAWTLGGIPYEQYF. CDR3 sequence (DNA): TGTGCCTGGACTTTGGGGGGGATTCCCTACGAGCAGTACTTC. The V and J genes are TRBV30 and TRBJ2-7; the match to TRBD2 covers 7 bases. The CDR3 contains 14 residues. V gave up 4 bases and J gave up 2 bases; unmatched junction bases: 8. In germline, CDR1 is GTSNPN, CDR2 SVGIG (reference sequence).